Below, 21 T cell receptor beta chains from the same sample are listed, as sequenced in a study of regulatory T cells in long-lasting Graves disease. Time point of the sample: newly diagnosed GD, antithyroid drugs for less than 3 months. Scientists built the TCR library using RNA that was extracted from PBMCs. Both iRepertoire HTBI primers and Arm-PCR of CDR3 regions were used to build the TCR beta libraries. TCRdb reanalysed the multiplex PCR reads using MiXCR and keeps one entry per CDR3 protein. The table records just over 600,000 distinct CDR3 sequences, 15% to 20% of them present only once. This sample was also put to use in a study of T cells in Graves' hyperthyroidism and ophthalmopathy.

This material consisted of peripheral blood mononuclear cells (PBMCs), taken at new diagnosis, from a patient treated with antithyroid drugs. These receptors came from a woman aged 25 to 39 with Graves disease.

Of note for this clonotype: It may be a read error: a sequence one base away is much more abundant. The chain is built from TRBV12-3 or TRBV12-4 and TRBJ2-2; D perhaps matches TRBD1 (5 bases). V lost 6 bases, J lost 6 bases, and 14 bases lay in between. CDR3 length: 14 residues. This chain's CDR3 is CASSRYWGAGELFF. The CDR3 bases are TGTGCCAGCAGCCGTTATTGGGGCGCCGGGGAGCTGTTTTTT.

This clonotype was found many times. V and J are TRBV9 and TRBJ2-3; D is ambiguous. Trimming took 7 bases from V and 8 from J, leaving 11 bases between them. CDR1 and CDR2 from the germline V gene are SGDLS and YYNGEE. The CDR3 is 11 amino acids. CDR3 nucleotide sequence: TGTGCCAGCGGGGTCCTCGGTACGCAGTATTTT. As protein: CASGVLGTQYF.

V and J are TRBV5-1 and TRBJ2-1; TRBD2 matches at 14 bases. Per the germline V gene, CDR1 is SGHRS and CDR2 is YFSETQ. The junction had 11 bases not matched to a gene; V was cut back by 4 bases and J by 8 bases. The CDR3 loop spans 17 amino acids. CDR3: CASSLGLAGGRTDEQFF. CDR3 DNA sequence: TGCGCCAGCAGCCTTGGACTAGCGGGAGGTAGGACGGATGAGCAGTTCTTC. The full variable domain, rest sourced from reference TRBV5-1 and TRBJ2-1, is KAGVTQTPRYLIKTRGQQVTLSCSPISGHRSVSWYQQTPGQGLQFLFEYFSETQRNKGNFPGRFSGRQFSNSRSEMNVSTLELGDSALYLCASSLGLAGGRTDEQFFGPGTRLTVL.

For this clonotype: It differs at one base from a far larger clone, so likely a read error. The V call is TRBV11-2, the J call TRBJ2-5; D uncertain. Germline V CDR1 and CDR2: SGHAT, FQNNGV. The CDR3 is 11 residues long. DNA of the CDR3: TGTGCCAGCAGCTCCGAAGAGAACCAGTACTTC. Its translation: CASSSEENQYF. The full variable domain, with the rest looked up from reference TRBV11-2 and TRBJ2-5, is EAGVAQSPRYKIIEKRQSVAFWCNPISGHATLYWYQQILGQGPKLLIQFQNNGVVDDSQLPKDRFSAERLKGVDSTLKIQPAKLEDSAVYLCASSSEENQYFGPGTRLLVL.

This clonotype was recorded at least ten times. The rearrangement joins TRBV7-2 to TRBJ1-5, with D possibly matching TRBD1 (5 bases). Germline CDR1 reads SGHTA; CDR2 reads FQGNSA. With 3 bases removed from V and 9 bases from J, the gap between germline ends came to 12 bases. The CDR3 has 13 amino acids. CDR3 sequence reads: CASSFGTVGPQHF. Written as DNA, the CDR3 is TGTGCCAGCAGCTTCGGGACCGTCGGGCCCCAGCATTTT.

Ten or more counts support this clonotype. The chain carries TRBV12-3 or TRBV12-4 and TRBJ2-5; 12 bases line up with TRBD1. The trim removed 5 bases at V and 4 bases at J, leaving 5 bases unmatched. The CDR3 sequence is 15 residues long. The CDR3 region has the DNA TGTGCCAGCAGTGGAAGGGACAGGGGGCGAGAGACCCAGTACTTC. Protein product: CASSGRDRGRETQYF.

This clonotype occurred many times. The chain has TRBV10-3 and TRBJ2-7, with TRBD1 identical over 9 bases. The germline V gene encodes CDR1 ENHRY and CDR2 SYGVKD. The V gene end was trimmed by 6 bases and the J gene end by 3 bases; junction bases not matched to a gene: 6. This CDR3 region has 14 residues. The DNA of the CDR3 is TGTGCCATCAGGCAGCCGGGACAGGGCTACGAGCAGTACTTC. It specifies CAIRQPGQGYEQYF.

This clonotype was seen at least ten times. The chain couples TRBV20-1 to TRBJ2-1; D remains ambiguous. The ends were cut back, 4 bases at V and 8 bases at J, with 12 bases in the middle. CDR1 and CDR2 from the germline V gene are DFQATT and SNEGSKA (reference sequence). The CDR3 covers 12 residues. The CDR3 region has the DNA TGCAGTGCTACCGGAATCAACTATGAGCAGTTCTTC. Residues: CSATGINYEQFF.

This clonotype has ten or more counts. The junction differs from germline at one of its ends, possibly a read error. CDR3 sequence reads: CASSLASGGGETQYF. The DNA of the CDR3 is TGTGCTAGCAGCTTAGCTAGCGGAGGAGGGGAGACCCAGTACTTC. The V and J genes are TRBV7-7 and TRBJ2-5; 7 bases align to TRBD2. Germline CDR1 SSHAT, CDR2 FNYEAQ (reference sequence). The CDR3 consists of 15 residues.

This clonotype was seen ten or more times. The chain is built from TRBV7-2 and TRBJ2-7, with TRBD1 matching 9 bases. Trimming removed 6 bases from V and 4 bases from J; junction bases left unmatched: 4. Germline CDR1 reads SGHTA; CDR2 reads FQGNSA. The CDR3 consists of 13 residues. CDR3 sequence reads: CASRAGTGYEQYF. The CDR3 nucleotides are TGTGCCAGCAGGGCCGGGACAGGGTACGAGCAGTACTTC.

V and J are TRBV6-1 and TRBJ1-2; D is ambiguous. The V end was cut by 6 bases, the J end by 8 bases, with 7 bases between. CDR1 is MNHNS, CDR2 SASEGT, per germline. The CDR3 covers 10 residues. CDR3 sequence reads: CASRSQGYTF. Written as DNA, the CDR3 is TGTGCCAGCAGATCACAGGGCTACACCTTC.

A single count supports this clonotype. This likely traces to a read error, being one base from a far larger clone. V and J are TRBV14 and TRBJ1-1, with D perhaps TRBD1 (5 bases). Germline V gene sequence: CDR1 SGHDN, CDR2 FVKESK. CDR3 length equals 13 residues. CDR3 residues: CASSFGTNTEASF. CDR3 in DNA: TGTGCCAGCAGTTTTGGGACGAACACTGAAGCTTCCTTT.

This clonotype was observed at least ten times. The chain links TRBV28 to TRBJ1-2; 7 nucleotides match TRBD1. CDR1 and CDR2 (germline): MDHEN, SYDVKM. The CDR3 sequence is 14 residues long. Losses at the gene ends were 6 bases for V and 4 bases for J; bases not matched to a gene: 8. In DNA, the CDR3 is TGTGCCAGCAGCCACAGGGGCTTCCGCTATGGCTACACCTTC. Its translation: CASSHRGFRYGYTF.

This clonotype appeared many times. V and J are TRBV28 and TRBJ1-2, with 8 bases lining up with TRBD1. Per germline, CDR1 MDHEN and CDR2 SYDVKM. After removal of 4 bases from V and 4 bases from J, the junction contained 2 bases not matched to a gene. This CDR3 contains 13 residues. CDR3 amino acids: CASSSDRGYGYTF. CDR3 DNA sequence: TGTGCCAGCAGTTCCGACAGGGGCTATGGCTACACCTTC.

This clonotype came up many times. The chain uses TRBV7-2 and TRBJ2-1; TRBD1 agrees at 7 bases. This CDR3 region has 16 residues. Germline lookup yields CDR1 SGHTA and CDR2 FQGNSA. With 1 base clipped from V and 5 bases from J, the junction kept 8 bases outside the gene matches. The CDR3 DNA follows: TGTGCCAGCAGCTTAGACCACGAGACAGGGAACAATGAGCAGTTCTTC. This sequence encodes CASSLDHETGNNEQFF.

Many counts were recorded for this clonotype. V gene TRBV28 combines with J gene TRBJ2-6; no clear D. This CDR3 is built from 14 residues. The V end was cut by 8 bases, the J end by 3 bases, with 11 bases between. Germline V CDR1 and CDR2: MDHEN, SYDVKM. The CDR3 nucleotides read TGTGCCAGCCATACCCCTGGTGGGGCCAACGTCCTGACTTTC. Protein product: CASHTPGGANVLTF.

The table lists this clonotype with many counts. In nucleotides, the CDR3 is TGTGCCAGCAGTGAAGCGGGATCGACCTACGAGCAGTACTTC. It codes for CASSEAGSTYEQYF. The chain employs TRBV6-1 and TRBJ2-7; no firm D call. Germline V gene sequence: CDR1 MNHNS, CDR2 SASEGT. The CDR3 is 14 amino acids. The V end was cut by 0 bases, the J end by 2 bases, with 8 bases between.

This clonotype showed up just a few times. The gene calls are TRBV20-1 and TRBJ2-5, with TRBD2 identical over 14 bases. Germline assignment: CDR1 DFQATT and CDR2 SNEGSKA (reference sequence). The CDR3 is made up of 15 amino acids. Germline trimming cut 4 bases from V and 4 bases from J; bases unmatched to any gene: 5. The CDR3 spells CSAIKGLAGGETQYF. The CDR3 DNA reads TGCAGTGCTATAAAAGGACTAGCGGGAGGAGAGACCCAGTACTTC.

The chain combines TRBV24-1 with TRBJ2-5; D remains ambiguous. Trimming removed 5 bases from V and 1 base from J, with 13 bases in between. This CDR3 spans 15 amino acids. CDR1 KGHDR and CDR2 SFDVKD come from the germline V gene. The CDR3: CATSAENGFQETQYF. The CDR3 region has the DNA TGTGCCACCAGTGCCGAGAATGGGTTCCAAGAGACCCAGTACTTC.

This clonotype was detected ten times or more. The V call is TRBV11-2, the J call TRBJ2-3; D may match TRBD1 or TRBD2 (6 bases each). Germline V gene sequence: CDR1 SGHAT, CDR2 FQNNGV. V was shortened by 5 bases and J by 6 bases, with 15 bases between the two germline ends. The CDR3 spans 14 residues. CDR3 coding DNA: TGTGCCAGCAGCGGAGGGGGACCCGGGGATACGCAGTATTTT. Translation gives CASSGGGPGDTQYF.

Many counts were recorded for this clonotype. The chain combines TRBV6-1 with TRBJ1-4; 7 bases fit TRBD1. Germline CDR1 and CDR2: MNHNS and SASEGT. This CDR3 is 15 amino acids long. The J segment lost 5 bases and the V segment lost 10 bases, leaving 13 bases of the junction unmatched. This CDR3 is CATQSWDRRNEKLFF. The CDR3 region has the DNA TGTGCCACACAATCTTGGGACAGACGAAATGAAAAACTGTTTTTT.